The 18 T cell receptor beta chains given below trace back to one sample, sequenced in a study of blood T cell repertoires in COVID-19. TCRdb's table, derived via immunoSEQ multiplex PCR, lists solely in-frame clones and lacks some. The profile covers about 83,000 clones, with about 87% appearing a single time and roughly 8% taken by the ten largest. Material for sequencing was peripheral blood. The receptors here all came from a man of 80 years or more with active or convalescent COVID-19.

The CDR3 protein is CASSLQLNTEAFF. The CDR3 DNA reads TGTGCCAGCAGCCTACAGTTGAACACTGAAGCTTTCTTT. The gene calls are TRBV11-2 and TRBJ1-1; the D is unclear. The CDR3 has 13 residues. Germline V gene sequence: CDR1 SGHAT, CDR2 FQNNGV. V lost 5 bases and J lost 0, with 7 bases in between.

The chain links TRBV30 to TRBJ2-2; 7 bases line up with TRBD1. The V and J ends lost 4 bases and 1 base, in that order; junction bases with no gene match: 3. The CDR3 consists of 14 residues. Germline CDR1 reads GTSNPN; CDR2 reads SVGIG (reference sequence). CDR3 nucleotides: TGTGCCTGGAAGGGACAGCGGAACACCGGGGAGCTGTTTTTT. It yields the protein CAWKGQRNTGELFF.

This chain connects TRBV6-5 to TRBJ2-5; D perhaps matches TRBD1 (6 bases). Germline CDR1 MNHEY, CDR2 SVGAGI. This CDR3 region has 12 residues. V was cut by 7 bases and J by 5 bases, with 11 bases left in between. The CDR3: CASTWGPETQYF. DNA of the CDR3: TGTGCCAGCACATGGGGGCCGGAGACCCAGTACTTC.

The CDR3 DNA reads TGTGCCAGTAGTCAACAGGGAACGAACACTGAAGCTTTCTTT. Amino acids: CASSQQGTNTEAFF. The chain recombines TRBV19 with TRBJ1-1, with D maybe TRBD1 (6 bases). Trimming removed 5 bases from V and 1 base from J, with 11 bases in between. The CDR3 is 14 residues long. Germline V gene sequence: CDR1 LNHDA, CDR2 SQIVND (reference sequence).

The chain uses TRBV28 and TRBJ1-1; D is perhaps TRBD1 (6 bases). Trimming shortened V by 8 bases and J by 4 bases, and 17 bases separated the two germline ends. The CDR3 covers 14 residues. The germline gives CDR1 MDHEN, CDR2 SYDVKM. CDR3 residues: CASRLGGALTEAFF. The CDR3, as DNA: TGTGCCAGCCGACTCGGGGGGGCCCTCACTGAAGCTTTCTTT.

This sequence joins TRBV5-1 and TRBJ2-5; 15 bases fit TRBD2. This CDR3 spans 16 amino acids. From germline, CDR1 is SGHRS and CDR2 YFSETQ. The trim removed 4 bases at V and 0 bases at J, leaving 1 base unmatched. The DNA for the CDR3 is TGCGCCAGCAGCGGACTAGCGGGGGGGAACCAAGAGACCCAGTACTTC. Its translation is CASSGLAGGNQETQYF.

The chain employs TRBV11-1 and TRBJ2-4, with 7 bases that match TRBD2. The V gene end was trimmed by 2 bases and the J gene end by 5 bases; junction bases not matched to a gene: 3. This CDR3 has 14 residues. The germline gives CDR1 SGHAT, CDR2 FQDESV (reference sequence). CDR3 amino acids: CASSLRGVQNIQYF. DNA of the CDR3: TGTGCCAGCAGCTTACGGGGGGTACAAAACATTCAGTACTTC.

With regard to this clone: Distinct nucleotide sequences in the sample also encode this CDR3. The chain joins TRBV5-1 to TRBJ1-2, with TRBD1 as a possible D gene (6 bases). V was pared by 2 bases and J by 1 base, with 9 bases between. Germline V gene sequence: CDR1 SGHRS, CDR2 YFSETQ. The CDR3 is 14 residues long. CDR3 nucleotides: TGCGCCAGCAGCTTTGAACAGGGTAACTATGGCTACACCTTC. Its protein is CASSFEQGNYGYTF. Looking up the rest from reference TRBV5-1 and TRBJ1-2 gives the full variable domain: KAGVTQTPRYLIKTRGQQVTLSCSPISGHRSVSWYQQTPGQGLQFLFEYFSETQRNKGNFPGRFSGRQFSNSRSEMNVSTLELGDSALYLCASSFEQGNYGYTFGSGTRLTVV.

The V call is TRBV5-1, the J call TRBJ1-5, with no clear D. The V end was cut by 0 bases, the J end by 1 base, with 8 bases between. This CDR3 is built from 15 residues. In germline, CDR1 is SGHRS, CDR2 YFSETQ. The CDR3 nucleotides are TGCGCCAGCAGCTTGGCGGGAGGGAGCAATCAGCCCCAGCATTTT. Translated: CASSLAGGSNQPQHF.

The chain couples TRBV7-9 to TRBJ2-2; 9 positions match TRBD2. This CDR3 comprises 17 residues. The germline V gene has CDR1 SEHNR and CDR2 FQNEAQ (reference sequence). The V gene end was trimmed by 2 bases and the J gene end by 3 bases; junction bases not matched to a gene: 7. CDR3 protein: CASSLLRSGSYTGELFF. The CDR3 nucleotides are TGTGCCAGCAGCTTATTGCGTAGCGGGAGTTACACCGGGGAGCTGTTTTTT. The whole variable domain, filled in from reference TRBV7-9 and TRBJ2-2, reads DTGVSQNPRHKITKRGQNVTFRCDPISEHNRLYWYRQTLGQGPEFLTYFQNEAQLEKSRLLSDRFSAERPKGSFSTLEIQRTEQGDSAMYLCASSLLRSGSYTGELFFGEGSRLTVL.

This sequence joins TRBV3-1 (or the pseudogene TRBV3-2) and TRBJ2-4; the D gene is possibly TRBD1 (6 bases). The CDR3 contains 14 residues. Trimming cost V 3 bases and J 8 bases, with 14 bases left between them. Germline CDR1 LGHDT, CDR2 YNNKEL (reference sequence). This CDR3 reads CASSQQGFVDIQYF. The CDR3 coding sequence is TGTGCCAGCAGCCAGCAGGGGTTTGTTGACATTCAGTACTTC.

The rearrangement links TRBV5-4 to TRBJ1-3; D remains unclear. Trimming stripped 3 bases from V and 3 bases from J, with 10 bases between. CDR1 and CDR2 from the germline V gene are SGHNT and YYREEE (reference sequence). This CDR3 has 14 amino acids. CDR3 sequence (DNA): TGTGCCAGCAGCTCCACCGGGGATGGAAACACCATATATTTT. Amino acids: CASSSTGDGNTIYF.

The CDR3 here is CASSPEARRETQYF. CDR3 coding DNA: TGTGCCAGCAGCCCCGAGGCCCGAAGAGAGACCCAGTACTTC. The chain uses TRBV4-2 and TRBJ2-5, with D uncertain. Per the germline V gene, CDR1 is LGHNA and CDR2 is YNFKEQ. Trimming left V 4 bases short and J 4 bases short, with 13 bases between. This CDR3 comprises 14 residues.

This clone occurred a few times. V usage is TRBV18 and J usage is TRBJ1-6; D is possibly TRBD1 (6 bases). The ends were cut back, 3 bases at V and 3 bases at J, with 9 bases in the middle. This CDR3 is 15 amino acids long. Germline V gene data show CDR1 as KGHSH and CDR2 as LQKENI. CDR3 bases: TGTGCCAGCTCACCTGGACAGAACTATAATTCACCCCTCCACTTT. Translated, it gives CASSPGQNYNSPLHF.

The V call is TRBV28, the J call TRBJ1-2, with D possibly being TRBD1 (5 bases). Germline lookup yields CDR1 MDHEN and CDR2 SYDVKM. The CDR3 runs to 14 residues. Trimming cost V 5 bases and J 1 base, with 11 bases left between them. As DNA, the CDR3 is TGTGCCAGCAGTCCAAGGACAATTAACTATGGCTACACCTTC. Translating gives CASSPRTINYGYTF.

The genes are TRBV11-3 and TRBJ1-1; perhaps TRBD1 as D (5 bases). Per the germline V gene, CDR1 is SGHNT and CDR2 is YENEEA. The CDR3 is 15 residues long. Trimming pared 1 base from V and 4 bases from J, leaving 13 bases between. The DNA of the CDR3 is TGTGCCAGCAGCTTAGTTCGGGGGTCCGGCACTGAAGCTTTCTTT. Amino acid sequence: CASSLVRGSGTEAFF.

The V gene is TRBV25-1, the J gene TRBJ2-1; unclear D gene. The germline V gene encodes CDR1 MGHDK and CDR2 SYGVNS. The CDR3 consists of 12 residues. V was cut by 6 bases and J by 5 bases, with 8 bases left in between. CDR3 DNA sequence: TGTGCCAGCAGCCCAGGCCACAATGAGCAGTTCTTC. Amino acid sequence: CASSPGHNEQFF.

The CDR3 DNA reads TGCAGCGTCCTGACAGAAAATAACTATGGCTACACCTTC. It translates to CSVLTENNYGYTF. The chain has TRBV29-1 and TRBJ1-2; tentatively, D is TRBD1 (5 bases). Germline V gene sequence: CDR1 SQVTM, CDR2 ANQGSEA. V dropped 6 bases and J dropped 1 base, with 12 bases sitting between them. This CDR3 region has 13 residues. Together with reference TRBV29-1 and TRBJ1-2, the CDR3 gives the full variable domain: SAVISQKPSRDICQRGTSLTIQCQVDSQVTMMFWYRQQPGQSLTLIATANQGSEATYESGFVIDKFPISRPNLTFSTLTVSNMSPEDSSIYLCSVLTENNYGYTFGSGTRLTVV.